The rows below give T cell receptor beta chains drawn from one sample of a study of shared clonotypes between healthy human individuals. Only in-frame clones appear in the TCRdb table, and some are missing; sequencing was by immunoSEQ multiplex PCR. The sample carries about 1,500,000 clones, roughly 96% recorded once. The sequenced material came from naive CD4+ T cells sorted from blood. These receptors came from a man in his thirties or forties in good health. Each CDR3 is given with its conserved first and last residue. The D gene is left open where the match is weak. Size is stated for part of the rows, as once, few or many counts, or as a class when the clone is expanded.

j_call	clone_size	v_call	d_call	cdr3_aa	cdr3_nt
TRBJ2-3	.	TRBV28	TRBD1	CASSKQGARSRDTQYF	TGTGCCAGCAGCAAACAGGGGGCCAGGTCACGGGATACGCAGTATTTT
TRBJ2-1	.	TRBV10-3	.	CAISERERGYNEQFF	TGTGCCATCAGTGAGCGGGAGAGGGGCTACAATGAGCAGTTCTTC
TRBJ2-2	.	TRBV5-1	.	CASSLVALESTGELFF	TGCGCCAGCAGCTTGGTGGCCCTAGAGAGCACCGGGGAGCTGTTTTTT
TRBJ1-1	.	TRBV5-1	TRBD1	CASSIRDSHMNTEAFF	TGCGCCAGCAGTATTCGGGACAGTCACATGAACACTGAAGCTTTCTTT
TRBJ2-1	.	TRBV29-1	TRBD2	CSVEPLAGRYNEQFF	TGCAGCGTTGAACCACTAGCGGGACGCTACAATGAGCAGTTCTTC
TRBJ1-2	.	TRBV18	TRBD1	CASSVTGAGNNGYTF	TGTGCCAGCTCCGTTACAGGGGCTGGTAATAATGGCTACACCTTC
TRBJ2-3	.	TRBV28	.	CASSLFTDPPDTQYF	TGTGCCAGCAGTTTATTTACCGATCCGCCAGATACGCAGTATTTT
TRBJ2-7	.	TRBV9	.	CASSVSGAAYEQYF	TGTGCCAGCAGTGTTAGTGGGGCCGCCTACGAGCAGTACTTC
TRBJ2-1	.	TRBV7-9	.	CASSLLGSSYNEQFF	TGTGCCAGCAGCCTCTTAGGTAGCTCCTACAATGAGCAGTTCTTC
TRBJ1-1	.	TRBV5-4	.	CASGLSGLGTEAFF	TGTGCCAGCGGCCTGTCCGGGCTTGGGACTGAAGCTTTCTTT
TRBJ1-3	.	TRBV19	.	CASSSQGRHSGNTIYF	TGTGCCAGTAGTTCCCAGGGACGGCACTCTGGAAACACCATATATTTT
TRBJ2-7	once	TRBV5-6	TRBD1	CASSLWLTGNKNEQYF	TGTGCCAGCAGCTTGTGGCTGACAGGGAACAAAAACGAGCAGTACTTC
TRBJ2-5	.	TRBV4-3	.	CASSQESRGETQYF	TGCGCCAGCAGCCAAGAAAGCAGGGGAGAGACCCAGTACTTC
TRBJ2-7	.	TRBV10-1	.	CASSERGAYEQYF	TGCGCCAGCAGTGAGCGGGGCGCCTACGAGCAGTACTTC
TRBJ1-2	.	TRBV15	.	CATSRDPHGYTF	TGTGCCACCAGCAGAGATCCCCACGGCTACACCTTC
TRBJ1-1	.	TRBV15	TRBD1	CATSRDFAQGATAFF	TGTGCCACCAGCAGAGATTTTGCACAGGGGGCGACGGCTTTCTTT
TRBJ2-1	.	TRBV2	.	CASSDQGPSYNEQFF	TGTGCCAGCAGTGATCAAGGCCCGTCCTACAATGAGCAGTTCTTC
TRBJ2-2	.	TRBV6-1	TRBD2	CASSDLAGGTGELFF	TGTGCCAGCAGTGACCTAGCGGGAGGAACCGGGGAGCTGTTTTTT
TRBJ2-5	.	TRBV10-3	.	CAISGGKQETQYF	TGTGCCATCAGTGGAGGTAAACAAGAGACCCAGTACTTC
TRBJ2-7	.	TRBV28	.	CASSFNGGLGYEQYF	TGTGCCAGCAGTTTTAATGGGGGGCTGGGATACGAGCAGTACTTC
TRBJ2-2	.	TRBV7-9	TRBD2	CASGTSGFTGELFF	TGTGCCAGCGGGACTAGCGGGTTCACCGGGGAGCTGTTTTTT
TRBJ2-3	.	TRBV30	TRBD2	CAWSYLAGRTDTQYF	TGTGCCTGGAGTTACCTAGCGGGACGTACAGATACGCAGTATTTT
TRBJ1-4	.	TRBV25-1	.	CASSESVGKLFF	TGTGCCAGCAGTGAATCAGTCGGAAAACTGTTTTTT
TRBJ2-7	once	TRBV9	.	CASSVAPDDEQYF	TGTGCCAGCAGCGTAGCACCGGACGACGAGCAGTACTTC
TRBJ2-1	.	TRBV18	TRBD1	CASSNQQGAVLYNEQFF	TGTGCCAGCTCAAACCAACAGGGGGCTGTGTTGTACAATGAGCAGTTCTTC
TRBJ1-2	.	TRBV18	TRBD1	CASSPLSRTGVYGYTF	TGTGCCAGCTCACCACTTAGCCGGACAGGGGTCTATGGCTACACCTTC
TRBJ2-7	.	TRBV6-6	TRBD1	CASSLKRTGYSYEQYF	TGTGCCAGCAGTTTGAAGCGGACAGGTTATTCCTACGAGCAGTACTTC